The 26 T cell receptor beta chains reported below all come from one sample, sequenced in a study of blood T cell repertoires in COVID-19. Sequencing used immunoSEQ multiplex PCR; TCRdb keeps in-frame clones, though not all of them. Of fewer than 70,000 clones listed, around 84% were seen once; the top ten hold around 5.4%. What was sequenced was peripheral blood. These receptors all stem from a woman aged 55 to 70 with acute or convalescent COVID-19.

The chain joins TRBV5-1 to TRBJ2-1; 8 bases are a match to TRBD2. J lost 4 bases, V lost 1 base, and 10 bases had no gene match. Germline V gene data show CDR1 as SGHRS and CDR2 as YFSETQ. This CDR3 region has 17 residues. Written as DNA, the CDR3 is TGCGCCAGCAGCTTGAGTACGATAGCGGGGAAATACAATGAGCAGTTCTTC. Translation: CASSLSTIAGKYNEQFF.

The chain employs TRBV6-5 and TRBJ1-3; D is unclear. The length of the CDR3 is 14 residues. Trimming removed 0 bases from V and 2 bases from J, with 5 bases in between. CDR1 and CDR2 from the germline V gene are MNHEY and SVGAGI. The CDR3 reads CASSYSSAGNTIYF. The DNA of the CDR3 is TGTGCCAGCAGTTACTCGTCAGCTGGAAACACCATATATTTT.

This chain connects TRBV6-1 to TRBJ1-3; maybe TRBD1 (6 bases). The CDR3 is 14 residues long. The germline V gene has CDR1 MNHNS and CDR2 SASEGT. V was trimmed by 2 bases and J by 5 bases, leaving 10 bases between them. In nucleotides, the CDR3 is TGTGCCAGCAGTGAAAGTACAGGGAGAAACACCATATATTTT. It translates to CASSESTGRNTIYF.

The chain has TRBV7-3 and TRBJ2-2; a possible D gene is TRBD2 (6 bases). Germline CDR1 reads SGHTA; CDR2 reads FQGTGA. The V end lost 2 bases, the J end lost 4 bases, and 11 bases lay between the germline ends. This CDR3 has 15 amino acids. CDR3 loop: CASSLAGGGTGELFF. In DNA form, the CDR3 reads TGTGCCAGCAGCTTAGCCGGGGGTGGCACCGGGGAGCTGTTTTTT.

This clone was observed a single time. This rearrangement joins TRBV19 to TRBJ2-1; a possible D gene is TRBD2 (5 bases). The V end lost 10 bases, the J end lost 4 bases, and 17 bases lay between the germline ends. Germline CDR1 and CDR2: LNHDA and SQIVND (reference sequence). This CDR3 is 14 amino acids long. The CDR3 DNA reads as TGTGCCACTGGGCTAGCTCTTGGATACAATGAGCAGTTCTTC. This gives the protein CATGLALGYNEQFF.

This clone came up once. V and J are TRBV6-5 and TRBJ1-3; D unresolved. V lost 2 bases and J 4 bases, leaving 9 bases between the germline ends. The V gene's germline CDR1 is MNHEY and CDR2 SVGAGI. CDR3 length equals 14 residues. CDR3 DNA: TGTGCCAGCAGTTACCGGGAAGAGGGAAACACCATATATTTT. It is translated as CASSYREEGNTIYF.

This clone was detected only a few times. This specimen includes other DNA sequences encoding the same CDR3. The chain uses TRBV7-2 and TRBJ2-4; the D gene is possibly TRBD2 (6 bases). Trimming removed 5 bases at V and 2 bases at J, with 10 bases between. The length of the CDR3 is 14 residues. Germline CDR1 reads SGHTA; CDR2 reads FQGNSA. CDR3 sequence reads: CASSPGGSKNIQYF. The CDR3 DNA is TGTGCCAGCAGCCCCGGGGGATCCAAAAACATTCAGTACTTC.

In DNA, the CDR3 is TGTGCCAGCAGCCAAGCCCTCATCCGGGACAAAGACTATGGCTACACCTTC. It codes for CASSQALIRDKDYGYTF. This chain connects TRBV3-1 (or the pseudogene TRBV3-2) to TRBJ1-2; weak D call: TRBD1 (6 bases). The CDR3 consists of 17 residues. Per germline, CDR1 LGHDT and CDR2 YNNKEL (reference sequence). Trimming shortened V by 1 base and J by 3 bases, and 18 bases separated the two germline ends.

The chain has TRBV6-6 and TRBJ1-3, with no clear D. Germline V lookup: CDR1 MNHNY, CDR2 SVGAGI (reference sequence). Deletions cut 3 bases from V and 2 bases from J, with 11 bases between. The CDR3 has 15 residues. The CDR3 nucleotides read TGTGCCAGCAGTTATCGCCCGGTGGCTGGAAACACCATATATTTT. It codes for CASSYRPVAGNTIYF.

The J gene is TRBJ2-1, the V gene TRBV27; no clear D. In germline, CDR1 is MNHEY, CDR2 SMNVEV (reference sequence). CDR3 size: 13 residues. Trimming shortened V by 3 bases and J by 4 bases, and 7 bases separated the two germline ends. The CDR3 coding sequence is TGTGCCAGCAGTTTTCTGAGTTACAATGAGCAGTTCTTC. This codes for CASSFLSYNEQFF.

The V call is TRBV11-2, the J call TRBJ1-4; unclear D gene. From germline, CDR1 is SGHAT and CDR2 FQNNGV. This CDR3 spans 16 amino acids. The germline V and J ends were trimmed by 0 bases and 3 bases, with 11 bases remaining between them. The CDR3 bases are TGTGCCAGCAGCTTAGATTGGGTCGGGTCTAATGAAAAACTGTTTTTT. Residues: CASSLDWVGSNEKLFF.

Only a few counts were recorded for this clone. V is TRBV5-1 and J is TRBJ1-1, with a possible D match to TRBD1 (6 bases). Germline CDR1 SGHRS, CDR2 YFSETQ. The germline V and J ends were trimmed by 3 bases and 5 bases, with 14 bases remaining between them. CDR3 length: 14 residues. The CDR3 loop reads CASSSRQAGTEAFF. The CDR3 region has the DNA TGCGCCAGCAGCTCAAGACAGGCAGGGACTGAAGCTTTCTTT.

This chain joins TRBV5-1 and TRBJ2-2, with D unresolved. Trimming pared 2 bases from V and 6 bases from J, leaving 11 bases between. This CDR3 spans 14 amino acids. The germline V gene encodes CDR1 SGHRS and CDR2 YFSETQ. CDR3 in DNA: TGCGCCAGCAGCTTTACTAACGGAGCCGGGGAGCTGTTTTTT. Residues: CASSFTNGAGELFF.

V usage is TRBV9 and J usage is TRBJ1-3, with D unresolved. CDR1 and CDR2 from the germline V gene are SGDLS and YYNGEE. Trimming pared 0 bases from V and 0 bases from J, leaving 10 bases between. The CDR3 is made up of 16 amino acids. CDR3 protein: CASSVGGGDSGNTIYF. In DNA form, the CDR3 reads TGTGCCAGCAGCGTAGGTGGAGGAGACTCTGGAAACACCATATATTTT.

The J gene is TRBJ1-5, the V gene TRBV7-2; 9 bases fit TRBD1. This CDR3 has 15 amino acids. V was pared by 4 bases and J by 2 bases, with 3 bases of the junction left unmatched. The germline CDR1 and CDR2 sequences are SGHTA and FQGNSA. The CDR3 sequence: CASSWRTGGNQPQHF. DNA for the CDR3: TGTGCCAGCAGCTGGCGGACAGGGGGCAATCAGCCCCAGCATTTT. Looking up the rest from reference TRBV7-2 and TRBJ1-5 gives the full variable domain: GAGVSQSPSNKVTEKGKDVELRCDPISGHTALYWYRQSLGQGLEFLIYFQGNSAPDKSGLPSDRFSAERTGGSVSTLTIQRTQQEDSAVYLCASSWRTGGNQPQHFGDGTRLSIL.

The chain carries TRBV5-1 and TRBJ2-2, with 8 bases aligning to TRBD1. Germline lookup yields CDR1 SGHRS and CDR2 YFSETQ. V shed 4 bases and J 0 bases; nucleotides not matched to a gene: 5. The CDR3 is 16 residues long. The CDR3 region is CASSQTGAANTGELFF. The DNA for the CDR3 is TGCGCCAGCAGCCAGACAGGGGCCGCGAACACCGGGGAGCTGTTTTTT.

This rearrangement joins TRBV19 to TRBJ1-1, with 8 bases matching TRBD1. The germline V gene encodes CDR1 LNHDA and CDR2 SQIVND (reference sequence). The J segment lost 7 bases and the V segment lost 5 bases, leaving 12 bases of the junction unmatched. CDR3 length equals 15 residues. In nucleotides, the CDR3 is TGTGCCAGTAGTGGCCGGGACAGGAAAAGCGGTGAAGCTTTCTTT. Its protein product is CASSGRDRKSGEAFF.

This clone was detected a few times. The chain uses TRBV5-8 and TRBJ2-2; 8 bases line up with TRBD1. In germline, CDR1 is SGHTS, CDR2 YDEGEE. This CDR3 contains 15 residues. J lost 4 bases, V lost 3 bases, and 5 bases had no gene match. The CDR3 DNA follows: TGTGCCAGCAGCTCAGTGACAGGGGTCACCGGGGAGCTGTTTTTT. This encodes CASSSVTGVTGELFF.

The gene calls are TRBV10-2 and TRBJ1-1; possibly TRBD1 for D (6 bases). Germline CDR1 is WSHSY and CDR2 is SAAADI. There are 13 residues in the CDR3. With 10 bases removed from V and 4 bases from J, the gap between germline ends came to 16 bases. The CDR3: CATGTQGTTEAFF. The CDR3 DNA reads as TGCGCCACCGGGACACAGGGTACCACTGAAGCTTTCTTT.

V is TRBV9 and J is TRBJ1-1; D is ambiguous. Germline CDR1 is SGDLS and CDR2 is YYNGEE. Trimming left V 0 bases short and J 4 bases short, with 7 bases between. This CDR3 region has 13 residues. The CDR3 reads CASSVDFGTEAFF. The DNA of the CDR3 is TGTGCCAGCAGCGTAGATTTCGGCACTGAAGCTTTCTTT.

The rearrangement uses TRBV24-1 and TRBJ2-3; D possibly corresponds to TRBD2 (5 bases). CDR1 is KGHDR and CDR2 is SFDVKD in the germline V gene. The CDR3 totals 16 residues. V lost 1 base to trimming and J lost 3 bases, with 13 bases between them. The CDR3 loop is CATSDFGLGVTDTQYF. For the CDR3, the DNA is TGTGCCACCAGTGATTTCGGACTGGGAGTGACAGATACGCAGTATTTT.

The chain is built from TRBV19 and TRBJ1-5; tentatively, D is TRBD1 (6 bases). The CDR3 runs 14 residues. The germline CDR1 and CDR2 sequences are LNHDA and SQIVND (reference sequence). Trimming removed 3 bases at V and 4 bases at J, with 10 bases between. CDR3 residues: CASSMRGFNQPQHF. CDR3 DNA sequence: TGTGCCAGTAGTATGAGGGGGTTTAATCAGCCCCAGCATTTT.

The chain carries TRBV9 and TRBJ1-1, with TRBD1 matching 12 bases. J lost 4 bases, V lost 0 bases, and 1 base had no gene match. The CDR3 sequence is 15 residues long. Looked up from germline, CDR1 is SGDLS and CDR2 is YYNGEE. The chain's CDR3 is CASSVGGQGATEAFF. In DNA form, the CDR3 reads TGTGCCAGCAGCGTAGGGGGACAGGGGGCCACTGAAGCTTTCTTT.

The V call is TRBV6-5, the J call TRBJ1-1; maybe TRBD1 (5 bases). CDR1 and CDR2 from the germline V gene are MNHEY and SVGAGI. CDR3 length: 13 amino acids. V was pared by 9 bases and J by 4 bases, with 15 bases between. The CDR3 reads CASNTRDGTEAFF. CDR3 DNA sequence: TGTGCCAGTAATACCAGGGATGGCACTGAAGCTTTCTTT.

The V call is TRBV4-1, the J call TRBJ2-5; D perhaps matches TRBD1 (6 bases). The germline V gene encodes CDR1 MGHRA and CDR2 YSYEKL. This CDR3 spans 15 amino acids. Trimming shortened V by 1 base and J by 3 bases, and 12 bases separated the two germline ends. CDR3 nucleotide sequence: TGCGCCAGCAGCCAAGCCGGGACAACGAAAGAGACCCAGTACTTC. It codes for CASSQAGTTKETQYF.

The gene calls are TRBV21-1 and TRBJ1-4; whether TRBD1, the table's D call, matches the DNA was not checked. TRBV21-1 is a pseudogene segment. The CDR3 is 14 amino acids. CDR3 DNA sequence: TGTTCCACGGTAACGGGCAGGGGGTACGAAAAACTGTTTTTT. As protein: CSTVTGRGYEKLFF.